The clone carrying this TCR beta chain was recorded only once. The data derive from a study of blood T cell repertoires in COVID-19. Membership in each cohort depended on participant-reported clinical history. Deletions cut 2 bases from V and 5 bases from J, with 11 bases between. Germline V CDR1 and CDR2: SGHRS, YFSETQ. The CDR3 is made up of 14 amino acids. In the authors' methods: Amplification with reference gene primers provided the estimates of nucleated cell counts. Using immunoSEQ multiplex PCR, the repertoire was profiled, and TCRdb retains in-frame clones only, with some absent. The DNA was the basis for D and trimming; V, J and clone size are from that table. The repertoire includes roughly 430,000 clones, nearly 90% of them detected once, and roughly 1.9% sits in the top ten.

The sequence was obtained from a woman aged 40 to 50 with acute COVID-19. The genes are TRBV5-1 and TRBJ2-1; a weak D match, TRBD2 (6 bases). Sequencing input: PBMCs or T cells enriched from blood (not recorded which). The CDR3 reads CASSFYGGNNEQFF. The CDR3 DNA sequence: TGCGCCAGCAGCTTCTACGGGGGTAACAATGAGCAGTTCTTC.